The sequence of this T cell receptor (beta chain) was determined in a study of T cells after yellow fever vaccination. Study-wide background: For low cell numbers, libraries were made with SMART-Seq v4 Ultra Low Input.

Whole-study findings and limits: Within the sorted memory subsets, almost all vaccine-responding clonotypes could not be detected on day 0.

V was trimmed by 8 bases and J by 2 bases, leaving 10 bases between them. Looked up from germline, CDR1 is MRHNA and CDR2 is SNTAGT. The CDR3 consists of 13 residues. From the 5' RACE reads, TCRdb called clonotypes with MiXCR, one entry per CDR3 protein. Found here are approximately 31,000 distinct CDR3 sequences, about 10% of them singletons; the top ten hold approximately 12%. This clonotype was picked up many times. This chain connects TRBV6-4 to TRBJ2-1; D perhaps matches TRBD2 (5 bases). This sequence was found in a man aged 18 to 35 who received the YFV17D yellow fever vaccine. Sequenced here: PBMCs, either bulk or a sorted T-cell subset (CD4+, CD8+, memory, or dextramer-sorted; not recorded which), sampled roughly 14 days after the first yellow fever vaccination. The CDR3 is CASSTNPYNEQFF. The CDR3 DNA follows: TGTGCCAGCTCGACTAACCCCTACAATGAGCAGTTCTTC.